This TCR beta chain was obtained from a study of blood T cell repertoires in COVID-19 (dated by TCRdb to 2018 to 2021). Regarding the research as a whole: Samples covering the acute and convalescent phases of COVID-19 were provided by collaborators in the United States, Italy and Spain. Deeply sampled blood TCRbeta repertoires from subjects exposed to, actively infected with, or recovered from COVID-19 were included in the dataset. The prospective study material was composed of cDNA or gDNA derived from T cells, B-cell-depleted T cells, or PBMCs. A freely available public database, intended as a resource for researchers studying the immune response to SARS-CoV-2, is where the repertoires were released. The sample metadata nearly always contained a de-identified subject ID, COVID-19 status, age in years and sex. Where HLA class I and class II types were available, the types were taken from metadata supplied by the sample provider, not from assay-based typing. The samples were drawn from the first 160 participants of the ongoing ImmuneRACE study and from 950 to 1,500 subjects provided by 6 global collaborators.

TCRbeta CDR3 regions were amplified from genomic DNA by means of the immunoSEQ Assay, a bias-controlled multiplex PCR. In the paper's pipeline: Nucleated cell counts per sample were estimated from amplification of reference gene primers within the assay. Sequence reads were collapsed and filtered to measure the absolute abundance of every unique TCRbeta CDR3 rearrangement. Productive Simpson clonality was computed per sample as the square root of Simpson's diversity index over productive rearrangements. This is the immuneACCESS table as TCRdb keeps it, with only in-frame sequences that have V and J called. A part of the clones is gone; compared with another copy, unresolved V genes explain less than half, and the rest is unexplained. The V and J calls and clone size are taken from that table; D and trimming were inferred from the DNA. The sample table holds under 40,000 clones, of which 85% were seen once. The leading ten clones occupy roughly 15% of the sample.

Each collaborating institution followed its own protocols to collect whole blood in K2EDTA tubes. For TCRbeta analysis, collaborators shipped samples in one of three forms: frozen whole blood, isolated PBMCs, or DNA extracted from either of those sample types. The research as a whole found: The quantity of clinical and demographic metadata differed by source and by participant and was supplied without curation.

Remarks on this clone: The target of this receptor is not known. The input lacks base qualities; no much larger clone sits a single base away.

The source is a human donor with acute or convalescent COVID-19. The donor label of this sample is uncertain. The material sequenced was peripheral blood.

The CDR3 reads as follows: CASSQSTGAETQYF. The sequenced DNA: TGTGCCAGCAGTCAGTCGACGGGTGCGGAGACCCAGTACTTC. The chain couples TRBV28 to TRBJ2-5, with the identity of the D gene unclear. From a lookup of the germline V gene, CDR1 and CDR2 are MDHEN and SYDVKM. The CDR3 numbers 14 residues from cysteine through phenylalanine. Only the CDR3 DNA is retained, 42 bases long and in frame from the first base. V is reduced by 5 bases and J by 5 bases, leaving a spacing of 15 bases between them.